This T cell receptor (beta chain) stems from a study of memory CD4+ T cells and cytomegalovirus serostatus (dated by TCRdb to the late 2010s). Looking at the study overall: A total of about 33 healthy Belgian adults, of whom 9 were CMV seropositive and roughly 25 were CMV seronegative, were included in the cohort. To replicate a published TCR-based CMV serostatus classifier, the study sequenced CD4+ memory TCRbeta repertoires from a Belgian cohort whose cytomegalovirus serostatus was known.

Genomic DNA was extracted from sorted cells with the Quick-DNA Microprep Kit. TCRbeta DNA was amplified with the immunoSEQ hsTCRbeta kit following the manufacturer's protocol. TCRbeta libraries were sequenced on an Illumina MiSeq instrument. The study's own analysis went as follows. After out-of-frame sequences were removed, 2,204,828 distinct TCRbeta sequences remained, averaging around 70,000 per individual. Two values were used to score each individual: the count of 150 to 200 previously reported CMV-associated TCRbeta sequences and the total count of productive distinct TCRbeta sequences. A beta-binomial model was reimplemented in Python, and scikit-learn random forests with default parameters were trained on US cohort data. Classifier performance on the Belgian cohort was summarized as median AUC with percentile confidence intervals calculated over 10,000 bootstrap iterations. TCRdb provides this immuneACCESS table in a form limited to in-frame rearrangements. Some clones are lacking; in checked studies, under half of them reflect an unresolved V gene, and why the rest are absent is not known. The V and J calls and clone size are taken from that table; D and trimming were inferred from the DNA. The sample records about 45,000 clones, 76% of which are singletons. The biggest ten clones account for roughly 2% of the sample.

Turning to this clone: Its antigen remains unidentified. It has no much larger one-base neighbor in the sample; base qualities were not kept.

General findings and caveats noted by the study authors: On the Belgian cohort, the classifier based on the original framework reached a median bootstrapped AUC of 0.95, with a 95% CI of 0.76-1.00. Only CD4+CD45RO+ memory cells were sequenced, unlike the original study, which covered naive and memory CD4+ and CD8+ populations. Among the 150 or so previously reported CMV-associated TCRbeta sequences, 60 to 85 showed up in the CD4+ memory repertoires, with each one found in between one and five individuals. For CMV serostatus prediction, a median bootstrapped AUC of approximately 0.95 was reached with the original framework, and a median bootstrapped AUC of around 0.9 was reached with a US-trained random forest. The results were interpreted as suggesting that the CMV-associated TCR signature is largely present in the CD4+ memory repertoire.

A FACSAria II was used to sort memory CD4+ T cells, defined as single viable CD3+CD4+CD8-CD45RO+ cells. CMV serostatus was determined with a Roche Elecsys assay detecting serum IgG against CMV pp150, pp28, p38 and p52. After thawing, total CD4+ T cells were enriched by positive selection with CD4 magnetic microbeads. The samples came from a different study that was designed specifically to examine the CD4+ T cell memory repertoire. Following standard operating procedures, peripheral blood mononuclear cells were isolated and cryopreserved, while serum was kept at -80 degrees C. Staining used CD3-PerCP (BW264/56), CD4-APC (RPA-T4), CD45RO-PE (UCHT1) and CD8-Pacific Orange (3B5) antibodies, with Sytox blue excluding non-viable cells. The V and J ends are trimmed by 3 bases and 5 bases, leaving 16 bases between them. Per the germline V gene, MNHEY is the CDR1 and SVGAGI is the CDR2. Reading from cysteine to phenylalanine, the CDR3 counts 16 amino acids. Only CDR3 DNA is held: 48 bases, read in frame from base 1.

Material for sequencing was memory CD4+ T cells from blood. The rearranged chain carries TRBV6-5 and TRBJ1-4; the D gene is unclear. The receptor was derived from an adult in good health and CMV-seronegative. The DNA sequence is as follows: TGTGCCAGCAGTTATCTCCCCGGGAACTCGAATGAAAAACTGTTTTTT. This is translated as CASSYLPGNSNEKLFF.